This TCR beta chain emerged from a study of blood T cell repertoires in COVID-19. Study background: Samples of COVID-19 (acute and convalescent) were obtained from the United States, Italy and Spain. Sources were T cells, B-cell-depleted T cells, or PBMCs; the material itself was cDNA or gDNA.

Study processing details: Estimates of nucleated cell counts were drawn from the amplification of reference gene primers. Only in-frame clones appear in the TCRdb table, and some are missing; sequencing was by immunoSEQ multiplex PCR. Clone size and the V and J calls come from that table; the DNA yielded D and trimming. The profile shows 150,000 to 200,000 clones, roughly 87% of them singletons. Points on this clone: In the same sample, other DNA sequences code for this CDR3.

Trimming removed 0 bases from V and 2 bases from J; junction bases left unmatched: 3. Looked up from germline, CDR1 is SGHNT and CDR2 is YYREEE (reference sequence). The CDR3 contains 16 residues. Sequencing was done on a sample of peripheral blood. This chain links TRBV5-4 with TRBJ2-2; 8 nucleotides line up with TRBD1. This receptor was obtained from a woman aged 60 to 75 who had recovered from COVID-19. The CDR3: CASSLGGTGNTGELFF. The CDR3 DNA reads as TGTGCCAGCAGCTTGGGTGGGACAGGTAACACCGGGGAGCTGTTTTTT.